This T cell receptor beta chain was obtained from a study of cytomegalovirus exposure and HLA in healthy donors. Turning to this clone: As yet, its antigen is unknown.

Study observations and caveats: When analyzed later, the rates of TCR association showed variation by HLA locus, with DRB1 the most and HLA-C the fewest.

The CDR3 covers 15 residues. PCR employed 60 Vbeta and 13 Jbeta primers. The assay was immunoSEQ multiplex PCR, and TCRdb's table has in-frame clones only and misses some. The sample has about 50,000 clones, 55% to 85% seen once. The TCR was taken from a woman between 45 and 65 years old in good health and CMV-seronegative. The gene calls are TRBV1 and TRBJ2-5; the DNA was not used to check the table's D call, TRBD1. TRBV1 is an annotated pseudogene. The sequenced sample consisted of PBMCs. CDR3 residues: CTSSQWTGGLKTQYF. CDR3 bases: TGCACCAGCAGCCAGTGGACAGGGGGCTTGAAGACCCAGTACTTC.